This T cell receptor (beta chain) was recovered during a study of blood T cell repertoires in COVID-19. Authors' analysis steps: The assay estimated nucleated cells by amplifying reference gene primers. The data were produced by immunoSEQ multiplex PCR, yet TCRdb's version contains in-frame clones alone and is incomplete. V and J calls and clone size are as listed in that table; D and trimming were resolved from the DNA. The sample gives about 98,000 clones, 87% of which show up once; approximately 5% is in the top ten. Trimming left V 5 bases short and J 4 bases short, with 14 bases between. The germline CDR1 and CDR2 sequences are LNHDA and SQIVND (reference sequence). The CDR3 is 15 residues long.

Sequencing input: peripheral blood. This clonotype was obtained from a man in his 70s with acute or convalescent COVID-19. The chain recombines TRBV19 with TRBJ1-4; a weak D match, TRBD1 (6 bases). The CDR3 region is CASSPWTEGNEKLFF. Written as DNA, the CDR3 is TGTGCCAGTAGTCCCTGGACAGAGGGTAATGAAAAACTGTTTTTT.